This T cell receptor beta chain was recorded in a study of blood T cell repertoires in COVID-19. About the research overall: Researchers got acute and convalescent COVID-19 samples from the United States, Italy and Spain. Nucleic acid was either cDNA or gDNA, and it came from T cells, B-cell-depleted T cells, or PBMCs.

V was trimmed by 5 bases and J by 1 base, leaving 21 bases between them. The CDR3 consists of 17 residues. In germline, CDR1 is MDHEN, CDR2 SYDVKM. Per the study methods: Amplifying reference gene primers gave estimates of nucleated cell counts. Method: immunoSEQ multiplex PCR; TCRdb's copy keeps in-frame clones and lacks some. The V and J calls and clone size are taken from that table; D and trimming were inferred from the DNA. The profile covers some 66,000 clones, with roughly nine tenths appearing a single time and approximately 7.5% taken by the ten largest. Material: peripheral blood. The chain joins TRBV28 to TRBJ2-7; D perhaps matches TRBD2 (5 bases). The origin of this receptor is a human donor in a cohort sampled during active COVID-19. CDR3 nucleotide sequence: TGTGCCAGCAGTGAACCAGCCGCGGCGGGCAGTTCCTACGAGCAGTACTTC. It codes for CASSEPAAAGSSYEQYF. Based on the CDR3 plus reference TRBV28 and TRBJ2-7, the full variable domain is DVKVTQSSRYLVKRTGEKVFLECVQDMDHENMFWYRQDPGLGLRLIYFSYDVKMKEKGDIPEGYSVSREKKERFSLILESASTNQTSMYLCASSEPAAAGSSYEQYFGPGTRLTVT.